Listed below are T cell receptor beta chains from one sample, sequenced in a study of blood T cells in healthy people across ages. MiXCR was run by TCRdb on the 5' RACE reads, yielding one entry per CDR3 protein. The sample contains about 1.5 million distinct CDR3 sequences, around 39% of which appear only once. Sequences were obtained from blood. All receptors derive from a woman aged 18-29 years in good health. CDR3s include the opening cysteine and the closing phenylalanine or tryptophan. Each record gives: clone size, CDR3 length, V gene, D gene, J gene, CDR3 protein, CDR3 DNA. The D gene is left open where the match is weak. Some rows mark clone size as missing; the rest say once, few, many or name a class of expanded clone.

NA	12	TRBV5-1	NA	TRBJ2-3	CASSEDSHTQYF	TGCGCCAGCAGCGAGGACAGTCATACGCAGTATTTT
NA	15	TRBV7-2	NA	TRBJ2-1	CASSFKTGRYNEQFF	TGTGCCAGCAGCTTCAAGACGGGGCGCTACAATGAGCAGTTCTTC
NA	13	TRBV20-1	NA	TRBJ2-3	CSARDLPTDTQYF	TGCAGTGCTAGAGATCTACCCACAGATACGCAGTATTTT
few	13	TRBV20-1	NA	TRBJ1-1	CSPRDTSNTEAFF	TGCAGTCCAAGGGACACTTCGAACACTGAAGCTTTCTTT
many	12	TRBV12-3/TRBV12-4	NA	TRBJ1-5	CASSTQYQDQHF	TGTGCCAGCAGTACACAGTATCAGGACCAGCATTTT
few	15	TRBV20-1	TRBD2	TRBJ2-3	CSAYFSGPSTDTQYF	TGCAGTGCTTACTTTAGCGGGCCGAGCACAGATACGCAGTATTTT
few	12	TRBV20-1	NA	TRBJ2-1	CSATDPFDEQFF	TGCAGTGCTACCGACCCGTTCGATGAGCAGTTCTTC
NA	16	TRBV4-2	TRBD1	TRBJ1-1	CASSPSPGQGAPEAFF	TGTGCCAGCAGCCCGTCTCCGGGACAGGGGGCTCCTGAAGCTTTCTTT
NA	15	TRBV5-6	TRBD1	TRBJ1-2	CASSSTGGRPYGYTF	TGTGCCAGCAGTTCTACAGGGGGGCGGCCCTATGGCTACACCTTC
NA	14	TRBV20-1	NA	TRBJ2-1	CSARVPTRTGEQFF	TGCAGTGCTAGAGTCCCGACCCGGACGGGTGAGCAGTTCTTC
NA	17	TRBV5-1	TRBD2	TRBJ2-7	CASTERETREFPYEQYF	TGCGCCAGCACCGAGAGGGAGACGCGGGAGTTCCCCTACGAGCAGTACTTC
NA	18	TRBV4-2	TRBD2	TRBJ2-5	CASSQERSGGASQETQYF	TGTGCCAGCAGCCAAGAGAGAAGCGGGGGGGCAAGTCAAGAGACCCAGTACTTC
few	15	TRBV5-1	NA	TRBJ1-2	CASSLAVSDNYGYTF	TGCGCCAGCAGCTTGGCCGTCAGCGATAACTATGGCTACACCTTC